These T cell receptor beta chains were read from a single sample in a study of Graves' ophthalmopathy and Graves' hyperthyroidism. TCRdb re-derived calls from the multiplex PCR reads in MiXCR, one entry per CDR3 protein. The sample has approximately 1.2 million distinct CDR3 sequences, around a third seen once. The sequencing input was peripheral blood or thyroid tissue (not recorded which). Receptors originate from an adult man with Graves' hyperthyroidism. Both conserved end residues are part of each CDR3. A D gene is named only where the DNA matches it firmly. Some rows have no size entry. The others give once, few or many, or a class for an expanded clone.

V,size,J,D,CDR3,DNA
TRBV24-1,many,TRBJ1-2,-,CATSEPNTGRYGYTF,TGTGCCACCAGTGAACCCAACACAGGACGATATGGCTACACCTTC
TRBV20-1,-,TRBJ2-5,TRBD2,CSADRGGTSGMRTQYF,TGCAGTGCTGACAGGGGAGGGACTAGCGGGATGAGGACCCAGTACTTC
TRBV6-1,many,TRBJ1-2,-,CASRPRDGSVGYTF,TGTGCCAGCAGACCCAGGGATGGGAGCGTTGGCTACACCTTC
TRBV4-3,few,TRBJ2-5,TRBD1,CASSQDQGTEETQYF,TGCGCCAGCAGCCAAGATCAGGGGACAGAAGAGACCCAGTACTTC
TRBV9,few,TRBJ2-7,TRBD2,CASSQLSSGAYEQYF,TGCGCCAGCAGCCAACTCTCTAGCGGGGCATACGAGCAGTACTTC
TRBV7-2,-,TRBJ1-6,TRBD1,CASGVGGEVGSPLHF,TGTGCCAGCGGCGTAGGGGGCGAGGTAGGATCACCCCTCCACTTT
TRBV19,-,TRBJ1-5,-,CASRTAQGSNQPQHF,TGTGCCAGCAGAACTGCGCAGGGGTCCAATCAGCCCCAGCATTTT
TRBV10-2,many,TRBJ2-7,TRBD1,CASSRAGTEYEQYF,TGCGCCAGCAGTAGGGCAGGGACAGAGTACGAGCAGTACTTC
TRBV9,few,TRBJ2-7,-,CASSRFRDLDEQYF,TGTGCCAGCAGCCGATTCCGGGACTTGGACGAGCAGTACTTC
TRBV7-2,many,TRBJ2-7,TRBD2,CASSQGGLAGGSSYEQYF,TGTGCCAGCAGCCAAGGAGGGCTAGCGGGAGGGAGCTCCTACGAGCAGTACTTC
TRBV29-1,many,TRBJ2-7,TRBD1,CSGRQGAYEQYF,TGCAGCGGAAGACAGGGGGCCTACGAGCAGTACTTC
TRBV7-2,many,TRBJ2-5,TRBD1,CASSLAFGQGSETQYF,TGTGCCAGCAGCTTAGCGTTCGGACAGGGGTCAGAGACCCAGTACTTC
TRBV10-3,many,TRBJ2-7,TRBD1,CAIRGTGEAYEQYF,TGTGCCATCAGGGGGACAGGGGAGGCCTACGAGCAGTACTTC
TRBV9,many,TRBJ1-4,TRBD1,CASSLRGQGHEKLFF,TGTGCCAGCAGCTTACGAGGACAGGGCCATGAAAAACTGTTTTTT
TRBV25-1,once,TRBJ2-7,TRBD1,CASAQTTGGSSEQYF,TGTGCCAGCGCCCAAACGACAGGGGGGTCATCCGAGCAGTACTTC
TRBV24-1,few,TRBJ1-2,-,CATSGGSTETYGYTF,TGTGCCACCAGTGGAGGGTCTACAGAAACCTATGGCTACACCTTC
TRBV6-1,-,TRBJ1-5,-,CASRLALRQHF,TGTGCCAGCAGGCTAGCCCTGCGCCAGCATTTT
TRBV12-3/TRBV12-4,-,TRBJ2-7,-,CASSLEGGQKSQQYF,TGTGCCAGCAGCTTAGAAGGAGGGCAAAAAAGCCAGCAGTACTTC
TRBV5-1,many,TRBJ1-1,-,CASSLAGRGSAEAFF,TGCGCCAGCAGCTTGGCCGGCAGGGGCAGCGCTGAAGCTTTCTTT
TRBV10-3,-,TRBJ1-4,-,CATSPVGRKLFF,TGTGCCACCAGCCCGGTCGGTCGAAAACTGTTTTTT
TRBV7-8,-,TRBJ2-7,-,CASSGGASVREQYF,TGTGCCAGCAGCGGGGGGGCTAGCGTGCGGGAGCAGTACTTC
TRBV25-1,-,TRBJ2-3,-,CASQQTDTQYF,TGTGCCAGCCAGCAGACAGATACGCAGTATTTT